The entry below describes one T cell receptor (beta chain). What it binds is unknown. CDR3 length: 16 residues. V dropped 5 bases and J dropped 6; count of bases not matched to a gene: 12. The germline V gene encodes CDR1 SEHNR and CDR2 FQNEAQ (reference sequence). The data are from a study of beta chain features in type 1 diabetes. General observations from the study: Within the patient group, naive, central memory and Treg TCRB repertoires appeared more similar to each other than within healthy donors. All four CD4+ subsets from Type 1 diabetes patients carried moderately but significantly shorter TCRB CDR3s.

Blood was collected once per donor into heparin, averaging around 0.11 L. Post-sort purity exceeded 95% for all sorted populations. Isolated RNA was reverse transcribed in full, so expressed TCRB transcripts were sequenced. Regulatory, naive and central memory T cell samples averaged roughly 3.5 million reads. The data were produced by immunoSEQ multiplex PCR, yet TCRdb's version contains in-frame clones alone and is incomplete. The sample holds 150,000 to 200,000 clones, 6.5% to 10% seen once. The V gene is TRBV7-9, the J gene TRBJ2-5; TRBD2 matches at 10 bases. This TCR derives from a woman between 18 and 30 years old with type 1 diabetes. Sequencing used central memory CD4+ T cells from blood. The CDR3 region is CASSPLTSGTEKTQYF. CDR3 bases: TGTGCCAGCAGCCCCCTTACTAGCGGGACTGAGAAGACCCAGTACTTC.